A single sample gave rise to the 12 T cell receptor beta chains below, sequenced in a study of blood T cell repertoires in COVID-19. Using immunoSEQ multiplex PCR, the repertoire was profiled, and TCRdb retains in-frame clones only, with some absent. The sample includes about 76,000 clones, roughly 87% of them seen just once. Sample: peripheral blood. These receptors originate from a man aged 30-40 years with acute or convalescent COVID-19.

The chain recombines TRBV5-4 with TRBJ2-1; 7 bases agree with TRBD2. Germline V gene data show CDR1 as SGHNT and CDR2 as YYREEE (reference sequence). The CDR3 covers 15 residues. Trimming removed 6 bases from V and 3 bases from J; junction bases left unmatched: 9. In DNA, the CDR3 is TGTGCCAGCACCGTCGGGACTACCCGCTACAATGAGCAGTTCTTC. Protein sequence: CASTVGTTRYNEQFF.

The chain employs TRBV5-1 and TRBJ2-1; the match to TRBD2 covers 7 bases. J lost 6 bases, V lost 0 bases, and 6 bases had no gene match. The CDR3 loop spans 15 amino acids. CDR1 SGHRS and CDR2 YFSETQ come from the germline V gene. The CDR3 DNA reads TGCGCCAGCAGCTTGGCGGGGGGTGCTATCAATGAGCAGTTCTTC. This codes for CASSLAGGAINEQFF.

V and J are TRBV18 and TRBJ2-7; D perhaps matches TRBD2 (5 bases). The CDR3 extends over 11 amino acids. The V end was cut by 6 bases, the J end by 7 bases, with 10 bases between. Germline CDR1 is KGHSH and CDR2 is LQKENI. The CDR3, as DNA: TGTGCCAGCTCTCCAGAGCGGGAGCAGTACTTC. Translated, it gives CASSPEREQYF.

This chain links TRBV6-1 with TRBJ2-6; 11 nucleotides agree with TRBD2. J lost 4 bases, V lost 3 bases, and 5 bases had no gene match. From germline, CDR1 is MNHNS and CDR2 SASEGT. The CDR3 totals 17 residues. CDR3 region: CASSDGLAGSGANVLTF. The DNA of the CDR3 is TGTGCCAGCAGTGACGGACTAGCGGGTTCAGGGGCCAACGTCCTGACTTTC.

The CDR3 DNA is TGTGCCAGCAGCTCTAGCGGGAGAACCTACAATGAGCAGTTCTTC. Translating it yields CASSSSGRTYNEQFF. V is TRBV11-3 and J is TRBJ2-1; 10 bases are shared with TRBD2. The trim removed 4 bases at V and 2 bases at J, leaving 2 bases unmatched. The CDR3 runs to 15 residues. Germline V lookup: CDR1 SGHNT, CDR2 YENEEA.

V gene TRBV11-3 combines with J gene TRBJ1-1, with D possibly matching TRBD1 (6 bases). V lost 5 bases to trimming and J lost 0 bases, with 16 bases between them. This CDR3 comprises 16 residues. Germline CDR1 SGHNT, CDR2 YENEEA. In DNA form, the CDR3 reads TGTGCCAGCAGCCCTGGGGGGGGCTCAATGAACACTGAAGCTTTCTTT. Amino acid sequence: CASSPGGGSMNTEAFF.

The J gene is TRBJ1-3, the V gene TRBV5-4, with 7 bases fitting TRBD1. The CDR3 covers 15 residues. Germline values: CDR1 SGHNT, CDR2 YYREEE (reference sequence). With 3 bases clipped from V and 0 bases from J, the junction kept 3 bases outside the gene matches. The CDR3, as DNA: TGTGCCAGCAGCTCCCGGGACAGCTCTGGAAACACCATATATTTT. Its protein is CASSSRDSSGNTIYF.

This clone was recorded only once. The chain recombines TRBV13 with TRBJ1-2; 9 nucleotides agree with TRBD1. The germline V gene has CDR1 PRHDT and CDR2 FYEKMQ (reference sequence). Trimming cost V 5 bases and J 7 bases; bases outside gene matches: 14. The CDR3 is 16 amino acids. For the CDR3, the DNA is TGTGCCAGCAGCCCTAACAGTTACAGGGGGCTGGGTGGCTACACCTTC. It encodes CASSPNSYRGLGGYTF.

J is TRBJ2-6 and V is TRBV5-4; D is unclear. The CDR3 is 15 residues long. CDR1 is SGHNT and CDR2 is YYREEE in the germline V gene (reference sequence). The V gene lost 2 bases and the J gene lost 2 bases, with 8 bases spanning the gap. This CDR3 is CASSLNGAGANVLTF. In nucleotides, the CDR3 is TGTGCCAGCAGCTTAAACGGAGCTGGGGCCAACGTCCTGACTTTC.

The chain is built from TRBV15 and TRBJ1-4; 10 bases are a match to TRBD1. The germline CDR1 and CDR2 sequences are LNHNV and YYDKDF (reference sequence). After removal of 0 bases from V and 8 bases from J, the junction contained 6 bases not matched to a gene. The CDR3 contains 16 residues. CDR3 in DNA: TGTGCCACCAGCAGAGAGGCCGGGACAGGGGACGAAAAACTGTTTTTT. This gives the protein CATSREAGTGDEKLFF.

The chain uses TRBV12-3 or TRBV12-4 and TRBJ1-2; no clear D. The CDR3 length is 11 residues. V gave up 10 bases and J gave up 4 bases, with 10 bases separating them. Here the CDR3 DNA reads TGTGCCATCCTTACAGTCTATGGCTACACCTTC. It encodes CAILTVYGYTF.

This chain links TRBV21-1 with TRBJ2-3; TRBD2 reflects the table's D call only, with no check against the DNA. TRBV21-1 is a pseudogene locus. This CDR3 is 16 amino acids long. The CDR3 loop is CASSSRAGGPTDTQYF. For the CDR3, the DNA is TGTGCCAGCAGCTCTCGAGCGGGAGGGCCCACAGATACGCAGTATTTT.